This TCR beta chain comes out of a study of response to subunit inactivated influenza vaccine. TCRdb called the RT-PCR reads again in MiXCR, with one record for every CDR3 protein. The sample has about 500,000 distinct CDR3 sequences; approximately 15% are singletons. This clonotype occurred a few times. Its specificity is unknown. Study outcomes and limitations: It was suggested by the authors that few new T cells are recruited by each seasonal influenza vaccination.

This CDR3 is built from 18 residues. Trimming took 5 bases from V and 2 from J; bases not matched to a gene: 8. The source is a man between 50 and 69 years old who received an inactivated influenza vaccine. The gene calls are TRBV12-3 or TRBV12-4 and TRBJ2-3; 15 nucleotides match TRBD2. This specimen was CD4+ T cells sorted from PBMCs, taken less than 30 months after vaccination. For the CDR3, the DNA is TGTGCCAGCAGTCCCCGGGGACTAGCGGGGGGTGCCACAGATACGCAGTATTTT. Translation gives CASSPRGLAGGATDTQYF.